This T cell receptor (beta chain) was identified during a study of blood T cell repertoires in COVID-19. Some clones are missing from TCRdb's copy, which holds only in-frame ones; the method was immunoSEQ multiplex PCR. This sample yields a few hundred thousand clones, of which roughly 84% are seen a single time; less than 20% belongs to the top ten. CDR3 length: 17 amino acids. Germline CDR1 and CDR2: LGHDT and YNNKEL (reference sequence). J lost 4 bases, V lost 4 bases, and 12 bases had no gene match. Sequenced: peripheral blood. J is TRBJ2-3 and V is TRBV3-1 (or the pseudogene TRBV3-2); 9 bases agree with TRBD2. The receptor was derived from a person aged 70 to 85 with COVID-19, enrolled during active disease. CDR3 amino acids: CASSREVLAGVADTQYF. CDR3 nucleotides: TGTGCCAGCAGCCGAGAGGTGTTAGCGGGAGTCGCAGATACGCAGTATTTT.